These 14 T cell receptor beta chains were all obtained from the same sample, sequenced in a study of technical replicates of blood from a handful of donors. The assay was immunoSEQ multiplex PCR, and TCRdb's table has in-frame clones only and misses some. The sample contains about 89,000 clones, roughly 94% of which appear only once. Sequencing was carried out using T cells isolated from PBMCs. All receptors come from a human donor in good health.

This clone occurred once. The chain couples TRBV30 to TRBJ1-1; no reliable D call. V shed 0 bases and J shed 6 bases, with 11 bases lying between them. This CDR3 spans 13 amino acids. Germline CDR1 and CDR2: GTSNPN and SVGIG (reference sequence). In nucleotides, the CDR3 is TGTGCCTGGAGTGTTAATAATGCGGCTGAAGCTTTCTTT. As protein: CAWSVNNAAEAFF.

This rearrangement joins TRBV5-4 to TRBJ2-5; a weak D match, TRBD2 (5 bases). The CDR3 totals 13 residues. CDR1 is SGHNT, CDR2 YYREEE, per germline (reference sequence). Trimming pared 9 bases from V and 9 bases from J, leaving 21 bases between. This CDR3 is CATSSSATWAQYF. CDR3 coding DNA: TGTGCCACATCTAGCTCCGCAACGTGGGCCCAGTACTTC.

The gene calls are TRBV6-1 and TRBJ1-1; D is undetermined. This CDR3 spans 14 amino acids. Germline V gives CDR1 MNHNS, CDR2 SASEGT. Trimming left V 3 bases short and J 3 bases short, with 11 bases between. CDR3 DNA sequence: TGTGCCAGCAGTGAGAACACCGCTGACACTGAAGCTTTCTTT. Its translation: CASSENTADTEAFF.

The chain combines TRBV4-1 with TRBJ2-7; 7 bases are shared with TRBD1. V shed 4 bases and J 3 bases; nucleotides not matched to a gene: 6. Germline values: CDR1 MGHRA, CDR2 YSYEKL. This CDR3 comprises 14 residues. This CDR3 reads CASSPTGFSYEQYF. CDR3 DNA: TGCGCCAGCAGCCCGACAGGGTTTAGCTACGAGCAGTACTTC.

The chain uses TRBV14 and TRBJ2-1; D is ambiguous. V gave up 5 bases and J gave up 10 bases, with 15 bases separating them. There are 13 residues in the CDR3. Germline V gives CDR1 SGHDN, CDR2 FVKESK. The CDR3 coding sequence is TGTGCCAGCAGCTTCACCCCGGGTCGAGAGCAGTTCTTC. Protein: CASSFTPGREQFF.

The gene calls are TRBV27 and TRBJ2-3; TRBD2 agrees at 7 bases. The CDR3 is made up of 15 amino acids. V was pared by 5 bases and J by 1 base, with 6 bases of the junction left unmatched. Germline V gene lookup returns CDR1 MNHEY and CDR2 SMNVEV (reference sequence). The CDR3 bases are TGTGCCAGCAGTCCTTGGGGAGGGGGCACAGATACGCAGTATTTT. Amino acid sequence: CASSPWGGGTDTQYF.

The V and J genes are TRBV2 and TRBJ2-3, with TRBD2 matching over 7 bases. Germline V gene lookup returns CDR1 SNHLY and CDR2 FYNNEI. V lost 7 bases to trimming and J lost 6 bases; unmatched junction nucleotides: 16. The CDR3 length is 16 residues. The chain's CDR3 is CASKASGIWVVDTQYF. The CDR3 DNA sequence: TGTGCCAGCAAGGCGAGCGGGATCTGGGTCGTTGATACGCAGTATTTT.

With regard to this clone: One junction end does not reproduce the germline sequence, and a read error may be involved. J is TRBJ2-5 and V is TRBV11-3; D remains unclear. There are 11 residues in the CDR3. CDR1 is SGHNT and CDR2 is YENEEA in the germline V gene. CDR3 coding DNA: TGTGCCAGCGGTGTCGGAGAGGCCCAGTACTTC. Residues: CASGVGEAQYF. The full variable domain, rest sourced from reference TRBV11-3 and TRBJ2-5, is EAGVVQSPRYKIIEKKQPVAFWCNPISGHNTLYWYLQNLGQGPELLIRYENEEAVDDSQLPKDRFSAERLKGVDSTLKIQPAELGDSAVYLCASGVGEAQYFGPGTRLLVL.

The CDR3 is CASNGRQALAGAFF. DNA for the CDR3: TGTGCCAGCAACGGGAGGCAGGCCCTGGCCGGGGCTTTCTTT. The chain joins TRBV7-2 to TRBJ1-1; D not resolved. Trimming stripped 7 bases from V and 11 bases from J, with 23 bases between. The germline CDR1 and CDR2 sequences are SGHTA and FQGNSA. This CDR3 region has 14 residues. Full variable domain (remainder filled in from reference TRBV7-2 and TRBJ1-1): GAGVSQSPSNKVTEKGKDVELRCDPISGHTALYWYRQSLGQGLEFLIYFQGNSAPDKSGLPSDRFSAERTGGSVSTLTIQRTQQEDSAVYLCASNGRQALAGAFFGQGTRLTVV.

V and J are TRBV4-1 and TRBJ2-3; 10 bases map to TRBD2. This CDR3 spans 16 amino acids. Germline CDR1 is MGHRA and CDR2 is YSYEKL. With 2 bases clipped from V and 4 bases from J, the junction kept 6 bases outside the gene matches. CDR3 protein: CASSQQSGGGSDTQYF. CDR3 nucleotides: TGCGCCAGCAGCCAACAGAGCGGGGGGGGTTCAGATACGCAGTATTTT.

The genes are TRBV27 and TRBJ2-7; 7 nucleotides align to TRBD1. V was clipped by 0 bases and J by 2 bases; unmatched bases: 4. This CDR3 region has 15 residues. Per germline, CDR1 MNHEY and CDR2 SMNVEV (reference sequence). This CDR3 reads CASSLSSGQPYEQYF. In DNA, the CDR3 is TGTGCCAGCAGTTTATCGTCGGGACAGCCCTACGAGCAGTACTTC.

The chain links TRBV12-2 to TRBJ1-2; the table's D gene call, TRBD1, was not cross checked with the DNA. TRBV12-2 is flagged as a pseudogene. This CDR3 region has 16 residues. The CDR3 nucleotides read TGTGCAAGTCGCTTTTCGTCGACAGGGGATAGCTATGGCTACACCTTC. Encoded protein: CASRFSSTGDSYGYTF.

The chain is built from TRBV6-1 and TRBJ2-3; 8 bases are a match to TRBD2. Germline-derived CDR1 and CDR2 are MNHNS and SASEGT. The CDR3 runs 15 residues. V shed 8 bases and J 6 bases; nucleotides not matched to a gene: 13. The CDR3 loop reads CASERLTGGRDTQYF. Written as DNA, the CDR3 is TGTGCCAGCGAGCGACTGACGGGAGGGAGGGATACGCAGTATTTT.

V usage is TRBV4-1 and J usage is TRBJ1-1, with D possibly being TRBD1 (6 bases). The CDR3 spans 15 residues. Germline V gives CDR1 MGHRA, CDR2 YSYEKL. V lost 0 bases and J 4 bases, leaving 12 bases between the germline ends. CDR3 amino acids: CASSQDAGGATEAFF. The CDR3 DNA reads as TGCGCCAGCAGCCAAGATGCGGGGGGGGCCACTGAAGCTTTCTTT.